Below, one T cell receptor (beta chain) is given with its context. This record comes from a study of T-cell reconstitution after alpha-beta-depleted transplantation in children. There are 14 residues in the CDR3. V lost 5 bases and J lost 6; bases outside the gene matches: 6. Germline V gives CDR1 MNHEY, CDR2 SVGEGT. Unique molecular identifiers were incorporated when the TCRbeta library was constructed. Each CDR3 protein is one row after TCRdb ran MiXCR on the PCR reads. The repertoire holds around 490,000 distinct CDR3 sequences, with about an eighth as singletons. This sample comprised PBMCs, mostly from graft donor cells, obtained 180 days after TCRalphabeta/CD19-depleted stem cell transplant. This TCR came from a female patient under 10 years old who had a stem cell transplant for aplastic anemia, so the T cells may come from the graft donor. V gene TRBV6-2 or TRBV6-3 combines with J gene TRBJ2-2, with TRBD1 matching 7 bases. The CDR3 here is CASSLQGRAGELFF. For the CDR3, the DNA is TGTGCCAGCAGTCTACAGGGGCGGGCCGGGGAGCTGTTTTTT.